A single sample is the source of the 16 T cell receptor beta chains below, sequenced in a study of OX40 agonist ivuxolimab in advanced cancers. Sequenced by immunoSEQ multiplex PCR; TCRdb stores in-frame clones only, minus some. The data contain tens of thousands of clones, 80% of them seen just once; the ten biggest clones take up under 30%. The sample in question was CD4+ or CD8+ T cells sorted from blood, obtained in a trial of the OX40 agonist ivuxolimab. These receptors came from an adult with an advanced solid tumor such as melanoma, head and neck, liver or kidney cancer.

This clone was seen once. The gene calls are TRBV19 and TRBJ2-3, with 9 bases lining up with TRBD2. Trimming at V came to 7 bases and at J to 1 base, leaving 18 bases not matched to a gene. CDR1 and CDR2 (germline): LNHDA, SQIVND (reference sequence). The CDR3 length is 19 residues. The CDR3 region is CASTSRAGGQYVGTDTQYF. The CDR3 bases are TGTGCCAGTACGTCCCGAGCGGGGGGCCAATATGTTGGCACAGATACGCAGTATTTT.

The chain combines TRBV19 with TRBJ2-3, with 9 bases that match TRBD2. Germline values: CDR1 LNHDA, CDR2 SQIVND (reference sequence). V shed 6 bases and J 5 bases; nucleotides not matched to a gene: 3. This CDR3 comprises 13 residues. CDR3 in amino acids: CASRGSGRDTQYF. Written as DNA, the CDR3 is TGTGCCAGTAGGGGTAGCGGGAGAGATACGCAGTATTTT.

There are a few counts of this clone. This rearrangement joins TRBV6-5 to TRBJ2-5, with TRBD2 matching 8 bases. V lost 2 bases to trimming and J lost 2 bases; unmatched junction nucleotides: 7. Germline-derived CDR1 and CDR2 are MNHEY and SVGAGI. This CDR3 spans 16 amino acids. The CDR3 bases are TGTGCCAGCAGTTACCGCGGGGGGCGGGGACAAGAGACCCAGTACTTC. Translation gives CASSYRGGRGQETQYF.

This clone was seen just once. The chain has TRBV29-1 and TRBJ2-1; a weak D match, TRBD2 (8 bases). The CDR3 runs to 14 residues. The V gene's germline CDR1 is SQVTM and CDR2 ANQGSEA. Trimming pared 7 bases from V and 4 bases from J, leaving 17 bases between. The CDR3 DNA follows: TGCAGCGCCAGGGGGAGCGGGGGTTACAATGAGCAGTTCTTC. Protein: CSARGSGGYNEQFF.

The V and J genes are TRBV19 and TRBJ2-1; D is possibly TRBD1 or TRBD2 (5 bases each). With 7 bases removed from V and 9 bases from J, the gap between germline ends came to 16 bases. This CDR3 is 13 amino acids long. CDR1 is LNHDA and CDR2 is SQIVND in the germline V gene (reference sequence). DNA for the CDR3: TGTGCCAGTAATAAAGACCGTGGGGGTGAGCAGTTCTTC. It encodes CASNKDRGGEQFF. Filled out from reference TRBV19 and TRBJ2-1, the complete variable domain reads DGGITQSPKYLFRKEGQNVTLSCEQNLNHDAMYWYRQDPGQGLRLIYYSQIVNDFQKGDIAEGYSVSREKKESFPLTVTSAQKNPTAFYLCASNKDRGGEQFFGPGTRLTVL.

The chain employs TRBV6-5 and TRBJ1-1; D might be TRBD1 (6 bases). Germline V lookup: CDR1 MNHEY, CDR2 SVGAGI. The CDR3 sequence is 16 residues long. The V end lost 2 bases, the J end lost 4 bases, and 17 bases lay between the germline ends. This CDR3 reads CASSYRQRGVGTEAFF. The CDR3 DNA reads TGTGCCAGCAGTTACCGGCAAAGGGGGGTCGGCACTGAAGCTTTCTTT.

This sequence joins TRBV13 and TRBJ2-7, with a possible D match to TRBD1 (6 bases). Germline lookup yields CDR1 PRHDT and CDR2 FYEKMQ (reference sequence). The CDR3 totals 14 residues. The V and J ends lost 6 bases and 1 base respectively, with 13 bases between them. CDR3 amino acids: CASRKVGTSYEQYF. CDR3 DNA: TGTGCCAGCAGGAAGGTGGGGACATCCTACGAGCAGTACTTC.

The chain uses TRBV2 and TRBJ2-5; D call uncertain. The J call may be incorrect, as the DNA end agrees better with TRBJ2-7. The length of the CDR3 is 12 residues. Germline V gene data show CDR1 as SNHLY and CDR2 as FYNNEI. The CDR3 coding sequence is TGTGCCAGCAGATGGGAATCCTACGAGCAGTACTTC. Encoded protein: CASRWESYEQYF.

V and J are TRBV7-2 and TRBJ1-1, with D maybe TRBD1 (6 bases). CDR1 and CDR2 from the germline V gene are SGHTA and FQGNSA. This CDR3 is built from 15 residues. V was cut by 0 bases and J by 4 bases, with 12 bases left in between. In DNA, the CDR3 is TGTGCCAGCAGCTTAGCATATACAGGGTCCACTGAAGCTTTCTTT. Its protein product is CASSLAYTGSTEAFF.

The table lists this clone with a few counts. The chain carries TRBV4-2 and TRBJ1-4; D unclear. The length of the CDR3 is 20 residues. The germline CDR1 and CDR2 sequences are LGHNA and YNFKEQ. The V and J ends lost 1 base and 2 bases respectively, with 23 bases between them. The CDR3 bases are TGTGCCAGCAGCCAAGGTTTGCCGGGTGGAGTTGAGAGGACTAATGAAAAACTGTTTTTT. Translation: CASSQGLPGGVERTNEKLFF.

This clone was observed a handful of times. The CDR3 region is CAIRGTSGNTDTQYF. DNA of the CDR3: TGTGCCATCAGGGGGACTAGCGGAAACACAGATACGCAGTATTTT. The chain links TRBV10-3 to TRBJ2-3; TRBD2 matches at 11 bases. This CDR3 is built from 15 residues. The trim removed 6 bases at V and 2 bases at J, leaving 4 bases unmatched. Germline loops: CDR1 ENHRY, CDR2 SYGVKD.

In nucleotides, the CDR3 is TGTGCCAGCATGGCGGGGATAGCCTCGGATACGCAGTATTTT. It translates to CASMAGIASDTQYF. This chain joins TRBV6-5 and TRBJ2-3; D is possibly TRBD2 (6 bases). The CDR3 loop spans 14 amino acids. Trimming took off 7 bases at V and 6 bases at J, with 17 bases between the two ends. Germline values: CDR1 MNHEY, CDR2 SVGAGI.

V gene TRBV29-1 combines with J gene TRBJ2-2, with D maybe TRBD2 (5 bases). V was trimmed by 4 bases and J by 2 bases, leaving 11 bases between them. Looked up from germline, CDR1 is SQVTM and CDR2 is ANQGSEA. The CDR3 consists of 14 residues. The CDR3 here is CSVAPGVNTGELFF. As DNA, the CDR3 is TGCAGCGTTGCCCCCGGGGTCAACACCGGGGAGCTGTTTTTT.

J is TRBJ1-4 and V is TRBV5-4, with D possibly being TRBD1 (6 bases). Germline CDR1 is SGHNT and CDR2 is YYREEE (reference sequence). This CDR3 spans 12 amino acids. CDR3 residues: CAAGVWNEKLFF. CDR3 sequence (DNA): TGTGCGGCAGGGGTCTGGAATGAAAAACTGTTTTTT.

The CDR3 coding sequence is TGTGCCAGCAGACGGGGGGGCTCCTACAATGAGCAGTTCTTC. Its translation: CASRRGGSYNEQFF. The rearrangement links TRBV7-2 to TRBJ2-1; 8 nucleotides agree with TRBD2. Germline trimming cut 6 bases from V and 0 bases from J; bases unmatched to any gene: 1. The CDR3 runs 14 residues. Per the germline V gene, CDR1 is SGHTA and CDR2 is FQGNSA. Looking up the rest from reference TRBV7-2 and TRBJ2-1 gives the full variable domain: GAGVSQSPSNKVTEKGKDVELRCDPISGHTALYWYRQSLGQGLEFLIYFQGNSAPDKSGLPSDRFSAERTGGSVSTLTIQRTQQEDSAVYLCASRRGGSYNEQFFGPGTRLTVL.

This clone was recorded only once. The J gene is TRBJ1-2, the V gene TRBV28; D possibly corresponds to TRBD1 (5 bases). This CDR3 is built from 15 residues. V shed 7 bases and J shed 6 bases, with 21 bases lying between them. Germline V gives CDR1 MDHEN, CDR2 SYDVKM. CDR3 sequence reads: CASTETVDKGDGYTF. The CDR3, as DNA: TGTGCCAGCACGGAGACAGTCGATAAAGGGGATGGCTACACCTTC.